This T cell receptor (beta chain) was recovered during a study of blood T cell repertoires in COVID-19. This table comes from immunoSEQ multiplex PCR, and its TCRdb copy is limited to in-frame clones, with some not included. The repertoire holds approximately 220,000 clones, with around 82% as singletons. The sequencing input was PBMCs or T cells enriched from blood (not recorded which). The source is a woman between 50 and 59 years old who had been exposed to COVID-19.

The CDR3 DNA sequence: TGTGCCAGCAGTGAAACAGGGTCCGGTCAGCCCCAGCATTTT. This gives the protein CASSETGSGQPQHF. This chain uses TRBV25-1 with TRBJ1-5, with D perhaps matching TRBD1 (6 bases). The CDR3 is 14 amino acids. Germline V gene sequence: CDR1 MGHDK, CDR2 SYGVNS. The germline V and J ends were trimmed by 2 bases and 6 bases, with 11 bases remaining between them.